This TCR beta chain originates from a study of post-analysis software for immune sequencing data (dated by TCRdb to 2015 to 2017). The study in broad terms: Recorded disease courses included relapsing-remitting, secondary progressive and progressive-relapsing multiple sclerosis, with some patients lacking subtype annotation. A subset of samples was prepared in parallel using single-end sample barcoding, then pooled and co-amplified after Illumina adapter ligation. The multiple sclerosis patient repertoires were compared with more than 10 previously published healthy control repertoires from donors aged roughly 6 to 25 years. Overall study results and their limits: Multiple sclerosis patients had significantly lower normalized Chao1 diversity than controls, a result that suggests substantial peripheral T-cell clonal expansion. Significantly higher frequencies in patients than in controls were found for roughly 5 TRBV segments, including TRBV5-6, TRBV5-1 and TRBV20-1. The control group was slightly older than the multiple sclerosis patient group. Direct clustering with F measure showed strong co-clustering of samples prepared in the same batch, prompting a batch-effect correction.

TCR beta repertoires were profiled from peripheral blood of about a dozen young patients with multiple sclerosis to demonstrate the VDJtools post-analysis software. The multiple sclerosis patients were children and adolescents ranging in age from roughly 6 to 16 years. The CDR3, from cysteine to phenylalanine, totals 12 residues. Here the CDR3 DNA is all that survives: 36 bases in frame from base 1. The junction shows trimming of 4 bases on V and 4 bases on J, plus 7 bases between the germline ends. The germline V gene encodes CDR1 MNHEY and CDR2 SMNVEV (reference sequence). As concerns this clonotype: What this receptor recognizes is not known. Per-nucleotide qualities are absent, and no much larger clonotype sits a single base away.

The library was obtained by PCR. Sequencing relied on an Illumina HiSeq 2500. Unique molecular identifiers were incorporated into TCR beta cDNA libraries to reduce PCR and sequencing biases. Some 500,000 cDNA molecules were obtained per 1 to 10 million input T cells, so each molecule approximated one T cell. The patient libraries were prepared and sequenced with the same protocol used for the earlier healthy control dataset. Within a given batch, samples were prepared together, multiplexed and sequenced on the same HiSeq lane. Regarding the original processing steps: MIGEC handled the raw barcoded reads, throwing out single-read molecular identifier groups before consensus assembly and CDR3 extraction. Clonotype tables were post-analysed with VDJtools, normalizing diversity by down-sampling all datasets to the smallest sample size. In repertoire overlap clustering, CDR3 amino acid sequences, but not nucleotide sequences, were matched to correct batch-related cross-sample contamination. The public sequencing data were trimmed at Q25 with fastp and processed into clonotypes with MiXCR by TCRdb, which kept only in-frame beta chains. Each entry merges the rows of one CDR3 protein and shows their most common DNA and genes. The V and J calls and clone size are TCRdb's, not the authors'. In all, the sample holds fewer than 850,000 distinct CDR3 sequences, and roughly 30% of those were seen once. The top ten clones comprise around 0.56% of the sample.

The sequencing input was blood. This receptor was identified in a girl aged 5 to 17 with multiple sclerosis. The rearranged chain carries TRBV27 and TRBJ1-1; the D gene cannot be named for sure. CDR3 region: CASSSHGTEAFF. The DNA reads TGTGCCAGCAGTTCCCATGGCACTGAAGCTTTCTTT.